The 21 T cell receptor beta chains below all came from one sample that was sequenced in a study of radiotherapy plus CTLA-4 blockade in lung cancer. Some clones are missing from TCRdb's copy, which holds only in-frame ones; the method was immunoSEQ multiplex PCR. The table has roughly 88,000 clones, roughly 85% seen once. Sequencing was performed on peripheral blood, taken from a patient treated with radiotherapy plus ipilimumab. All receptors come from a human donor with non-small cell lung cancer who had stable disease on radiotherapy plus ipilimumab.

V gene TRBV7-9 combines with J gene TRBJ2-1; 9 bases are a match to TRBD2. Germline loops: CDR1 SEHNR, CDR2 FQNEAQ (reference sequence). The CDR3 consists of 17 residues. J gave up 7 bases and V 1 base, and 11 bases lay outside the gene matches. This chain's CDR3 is CASSLGAGGPSMNEQFF. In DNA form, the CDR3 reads TGTGCCAGCAGCTTAGGCGCGGGAGGGCCCTCGATGAATGAGCAGTTCTTC.

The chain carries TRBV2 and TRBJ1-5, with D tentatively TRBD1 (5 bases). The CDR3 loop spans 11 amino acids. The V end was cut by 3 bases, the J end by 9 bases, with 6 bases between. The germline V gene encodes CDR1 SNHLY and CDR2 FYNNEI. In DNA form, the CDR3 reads TGTGCCAGCAGTGATAGGGGGCCCCAGCATTTT. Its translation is CASSDRGPQHF.

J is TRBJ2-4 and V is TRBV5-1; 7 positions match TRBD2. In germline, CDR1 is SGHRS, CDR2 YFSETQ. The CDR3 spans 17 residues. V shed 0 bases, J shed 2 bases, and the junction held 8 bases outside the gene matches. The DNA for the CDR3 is TGCGCCAGCAGCTTGGGCCCAGGACTAGAGCCCAAAAACATTCAGTACTTC. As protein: CASSLGPGLEPKNIQYF.

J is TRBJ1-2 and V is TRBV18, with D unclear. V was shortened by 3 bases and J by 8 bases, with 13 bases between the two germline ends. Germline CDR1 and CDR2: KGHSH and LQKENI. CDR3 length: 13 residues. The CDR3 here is CASSPDVVPGYTF. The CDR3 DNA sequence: TGTGCCAGCTCACCCGATGTAGTACCGGGCTACACCTTC. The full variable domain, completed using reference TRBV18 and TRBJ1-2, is NAGVMQNPRHLVRRRGQEARLRCSPMKGHSHVYWYRQLPEEGLKFMVYLQKENIIDESGMPKERFSAEFPKEGPSILRIQQVVRGDSAAYFCASSPDVVPGYTFGSGTRLTVV.

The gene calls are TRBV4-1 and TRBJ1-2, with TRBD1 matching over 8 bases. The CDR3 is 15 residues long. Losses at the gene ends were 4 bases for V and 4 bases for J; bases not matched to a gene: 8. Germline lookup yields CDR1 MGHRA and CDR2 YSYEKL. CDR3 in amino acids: CASSPTGVVGYGYTF. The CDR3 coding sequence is TGCGCCAGCAGCCCGACAGGGGTCGTAGGCTATGGCTACACCTTC.

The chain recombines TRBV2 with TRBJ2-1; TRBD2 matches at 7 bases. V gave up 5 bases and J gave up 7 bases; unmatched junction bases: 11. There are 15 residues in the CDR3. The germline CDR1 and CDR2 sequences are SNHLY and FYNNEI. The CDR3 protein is CASSRERGSGNEQFF. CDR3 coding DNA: TGTGCCAGCAGTAGAGAGCGGGGATCGGGGAATGAGCAGTTCTTC.

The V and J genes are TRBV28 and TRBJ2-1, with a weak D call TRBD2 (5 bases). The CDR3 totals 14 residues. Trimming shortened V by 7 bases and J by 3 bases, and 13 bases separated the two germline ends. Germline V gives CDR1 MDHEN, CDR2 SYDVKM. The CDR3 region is CASNPSGYYNEQFF. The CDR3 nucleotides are TGTGCCAGCAACCCGTCGGGGTACTACAATGAGCAGTTCTTC.

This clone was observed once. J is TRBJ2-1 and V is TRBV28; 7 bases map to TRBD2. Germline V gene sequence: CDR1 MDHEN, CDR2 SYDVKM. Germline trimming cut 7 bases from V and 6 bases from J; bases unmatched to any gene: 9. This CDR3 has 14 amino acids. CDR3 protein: CASTGGWSSNEQFF. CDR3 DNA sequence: TGTGCCAGCACCGGGGGGTGGTCCAGCAATGAGCAGTTCTTC.

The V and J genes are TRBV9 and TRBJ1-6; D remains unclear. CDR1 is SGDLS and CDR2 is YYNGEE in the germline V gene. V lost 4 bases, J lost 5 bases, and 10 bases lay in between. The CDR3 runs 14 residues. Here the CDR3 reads CASSLGPDNSPLHF. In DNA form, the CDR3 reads TGTGCCAGCAGCCTCGGGCCGGATAATTCACCCCTCCACTTT.

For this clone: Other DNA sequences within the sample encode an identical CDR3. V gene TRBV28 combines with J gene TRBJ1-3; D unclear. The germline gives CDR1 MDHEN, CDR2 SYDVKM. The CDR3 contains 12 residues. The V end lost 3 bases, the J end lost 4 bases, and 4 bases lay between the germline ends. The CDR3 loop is CASSFRGNTIYF. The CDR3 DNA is TGTGCCAGCAGTTTTCGGGGAAACACCATATATTTT.

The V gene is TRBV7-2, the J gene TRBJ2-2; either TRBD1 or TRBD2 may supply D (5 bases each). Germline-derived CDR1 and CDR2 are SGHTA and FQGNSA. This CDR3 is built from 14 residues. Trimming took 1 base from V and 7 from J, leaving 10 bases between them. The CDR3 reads CASSLVRGSGELFF. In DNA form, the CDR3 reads TGTGCCAGCAGCTTAGTTCGGGGCAGCGGGGAGCTGTTTTTT.

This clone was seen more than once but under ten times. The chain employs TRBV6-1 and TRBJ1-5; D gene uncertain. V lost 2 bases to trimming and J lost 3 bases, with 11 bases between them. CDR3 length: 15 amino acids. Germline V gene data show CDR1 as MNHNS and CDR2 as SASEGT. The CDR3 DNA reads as TGTGCCAGCAGTGAACCGGCTACCTACAATCAGCCCCAGCATTTT. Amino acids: CASSEPATYNQPQHF.

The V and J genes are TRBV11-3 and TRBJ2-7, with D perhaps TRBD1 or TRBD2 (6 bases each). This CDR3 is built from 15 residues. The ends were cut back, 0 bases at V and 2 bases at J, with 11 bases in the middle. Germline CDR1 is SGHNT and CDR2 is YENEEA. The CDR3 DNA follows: TGTGCCAGCAGCTTAGAGGGGGGCGAGGCCTACGAGCAGTACTTC. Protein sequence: CASSLEGGEAYEQYF.

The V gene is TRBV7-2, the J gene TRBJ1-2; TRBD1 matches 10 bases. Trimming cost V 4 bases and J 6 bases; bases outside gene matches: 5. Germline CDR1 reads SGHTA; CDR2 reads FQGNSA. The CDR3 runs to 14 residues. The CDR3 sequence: CASSWGTGVDGYTF. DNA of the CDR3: TGTGCCAGCAGCTGGGGGACAGGGGTGGATGGCTACACCTTC.

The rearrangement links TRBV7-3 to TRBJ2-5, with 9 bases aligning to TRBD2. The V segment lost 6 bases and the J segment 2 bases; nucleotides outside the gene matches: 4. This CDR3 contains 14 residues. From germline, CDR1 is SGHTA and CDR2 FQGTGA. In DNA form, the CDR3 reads TGTGCCAGCAGATTAGCGGGAGCACAAGAGACCCAGTACTTC. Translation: CASRLAGAQETQYF.

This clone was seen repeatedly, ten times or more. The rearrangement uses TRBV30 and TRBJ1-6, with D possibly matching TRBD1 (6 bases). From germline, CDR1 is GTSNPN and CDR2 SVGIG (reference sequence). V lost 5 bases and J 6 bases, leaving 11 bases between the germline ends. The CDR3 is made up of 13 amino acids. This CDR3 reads CAWGQSRNSPLHF. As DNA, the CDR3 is TGTGCCTGGGGACAGTCTCGTAATTCACCCCTCCACTTT.

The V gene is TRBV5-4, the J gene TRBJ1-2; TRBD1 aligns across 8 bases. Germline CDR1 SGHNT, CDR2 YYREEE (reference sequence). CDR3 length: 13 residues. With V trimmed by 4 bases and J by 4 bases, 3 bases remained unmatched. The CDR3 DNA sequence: TGTGCCAGCAGCCCGACAGGGGCCTATGGCTACACCTTC. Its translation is CASSPTGAYGYTF.

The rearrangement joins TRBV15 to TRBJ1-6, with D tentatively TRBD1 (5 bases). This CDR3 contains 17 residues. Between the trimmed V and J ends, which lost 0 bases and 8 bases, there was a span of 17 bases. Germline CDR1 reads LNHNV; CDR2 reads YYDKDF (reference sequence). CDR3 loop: CATSRDPSQGYDSPLHF. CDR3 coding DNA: TGTGCCACCAGCAGAGACCCTTCCCAGGGTTACGATTCACCCCTCCACTTT. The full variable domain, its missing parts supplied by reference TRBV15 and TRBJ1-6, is DAMVIQNPRYQVTQFGKPVTLSCSQTLNHNVMYWYQQKSSQAPKLLFHYYDKDFNNEADTPDNFQSRRPNTSFCFLDIRSPGLGDTAMYLCATSRDPSQGYDSPLHFGNGTRLTVT.

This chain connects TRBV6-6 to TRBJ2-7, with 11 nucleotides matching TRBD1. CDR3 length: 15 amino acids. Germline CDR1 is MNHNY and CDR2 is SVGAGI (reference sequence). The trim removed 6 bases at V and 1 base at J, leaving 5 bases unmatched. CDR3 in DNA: TGTGCCAGCAGACAAGGACAGGGGGCATCCTACGAGCAGTACTTC. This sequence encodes CASRQGQGASYEQYF.

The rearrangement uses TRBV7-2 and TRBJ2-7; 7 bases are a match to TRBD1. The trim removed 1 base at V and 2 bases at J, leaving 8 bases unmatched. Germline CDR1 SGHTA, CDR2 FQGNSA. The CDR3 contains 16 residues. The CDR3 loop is CASSLGSGGQTYEQYF. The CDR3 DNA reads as TGTGCCAGCAGCTTAGGCTCTGGGGGACAGACCTACGAGCAGTACTTC.

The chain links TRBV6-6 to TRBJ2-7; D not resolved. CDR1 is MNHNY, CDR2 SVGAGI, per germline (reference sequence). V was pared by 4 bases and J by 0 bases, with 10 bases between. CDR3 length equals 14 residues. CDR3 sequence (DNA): TGTGCCAGCAGTTTCCAGCCGGCCTCCTACGAGCAGTACTTC. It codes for CASSFQPASYEQYF.